These T cell receptor beta chains were read from a single sample in a study of blood T cell repertoires in COVID-19. Measured with immunoSEQ multiplex PCR; TCRdb has only the in-frame clones, and not every one. The top ten clones hold roughly 7.7% of a sample with 130,000 to 150,000 clones, 80% to 90% of them seen once. The sequenced sample consisted of peripheral blood. These receptors were obtained from a human donor with acute or convalescent COVID-19. The donor label of this sample is uncertain. The CDR3 runs from the conserved cysteine through the conserved F or W. Each record gives: CDR3 DNA, CDR3 protein, J gene, V gene, D gene. A D gene is named only where the DNA matches it firmly.

CDR3 DNA: TGTGCCAGCAGCTTCAGGCCGGGACAGGTTCCCACTGAAGCTTTCTTT; CDR3 protein: CASSFRPGQVPTEAFF; J gene: TRBJ1-1; V gene: TRBV11-1; D gene: TRBD1
CDR3 DNA: TGTGCCAGCAGCCAAGAGGCAGGGAGGTGGCGGAGCACTGAAGCTTTCTTT; CDR3 protein: CASSQEAGRWRSTEAFF; J gene: TRBJ1-1; V gene: TRBV9; D gene: -
CDR3 DNA: TGTGCCAGTAGGGACAGGGGGCAAGAGACCCAGTACTTC; CDR3 protein: CASRDRGQETQYF; J gene: TRBJ2-5; V gene: TRBV19; D gene: TRBD1
CDR3 DNA: TGTGCCAGCATGTCCGACAGGGGGTACCAAGAGACCCAGTACTTC; CDR3 protein: CASMSDRGYQETQYF; J gene: TRBJ2-5; V gene: TRBV27; D gene: TRBD1
CDR3 DNA: TGTGCCAGCAGTGAAGGACTACTGAGGGATACGCAGTATTTT; CDR3 protein: CASSEGLLRDTQYF; J gene: TRBJ2-3; V gene: TRBV6-1; D gene: -
CDR3 DNA: TGTGCCAGCAGCCAAGTGACGACAGGGGCGCGAATCACTGAAGCTTTCTTT; CDR3 protein: CASSQVTTGARITEAFF; J gene: TRBJ1-1; V gene: TRBV3-1/TRBV3-2; D gene: TRBD1
CDR3 DNA: TGCGCCAGCAGCTTGGGAAACCGACACCATTCCTCCTACGAGCAGTACTTC; CDR3 protein: CASSLGNRHHSSYEQYF; J gene: TRBJ2-7; V gene: TRBV5-1; D gene: -
CDR3 DNA: TGTGCCAGCAGCCAAGAGCGGACTGAAGCTTTCTTT; CDR3 protein: CASSQERTEAFF; J gene: TRBJ1-1; V gene: TRBV3-1/TRBV3-2; D gene: -
CDR3 DNA: TGTGCCAGCAGTGACCCCGGGACAGGCCAAGAGACCCAGTACTTC; CDR3 protein: CASSDPGTGQETQYF; J gene: TRBJ2-5; V gene: TRBV2; D gene: TRBD1
CDR3 DNA: TGTGCCAGTAGTCCCGCAGGGGGCGAGGTCCAGCCCCAGCATTTT; CDR3 protein: CASSPAGGEVQPQHF; J gene: TRBJ1-5; V gene: TRBV19; D gene: TRBD1